Described below is a single T cell receptor (beta chain) sequence and its context. What antigen it recognizes has not been identified. Base qualities are not recorded, but no much larger clone differs from it by a single base. Other DNA sequences in this sample translate to the same CDR3. The data derive from a study of shared clonotypes between healthy human individuals (dated by TCRdb to about 2020). Background for the entire study: The cohort included three men and two women between 18 and 49 years of age. Libraries were prepared and TCR repertoires were sequenced by different laboratories using diverse techniques, in order to increase sequencing depth and limit assay-specific biases. Between about 0.94 and 8.9 billion PBMCs per donor were obtained by leukapheresis. For each donor, CD4 naive and CD4 memory were each given three plates, CD8 naive was given two plates, and CD8 memory was given one plate. Blood TCR repertoires of five healthy adults were deeply sequenced to estimate repertoire size and the extent of clonotype sharing between individuals.

CD8 naive samples were CD45RO-negative cells positively selected for CCR7, giving a CD45RA+CCR7+ population that excluded TemRA cells. Healthy HIV-negative adults with no recently reported acute infections or vaccinations were included as donors. All donors were Caucasian adults living in Nashville, Tennessee, USA. Blood was obtained by leukapheresis, after which PBMCs were separated by Ficoll-Histopaque density gradient centrifugation and cryopreserved in liquid nitrogen vapor phase. Purity and quantity of every magnetically sorted T cell population were checked by analytical flow cytometry. Genomic DNA was isolated from every sorted fraction and measured by UV absorbance on a Nanodrop 2000c. On the study overall, not on this receptor specifically: Sampling was restricted to blood, and TCR repertoires in tissue are likely to differ from TCR repertoires in blood. Because the study included a small number of donors, the genetic and exposure-history diversity represented was limited. Naive subsets generally had larger estimated clonotype richness than memory subsets did. Clonotypes shared by all four sorted-subset donors showed higher generation probabilities than non-shared clonotypes. Pairwise subsampling indicated that sequencing depth was expected to affect the degree of clonotype sharing among donors. Even with the large sequencing depth, rarefaction of the sorted-subset datasets indicated that sequencing was incomplete. Sharing across a few donors was observed for roughly 5% of naive CD4, over 3% of naive CD8, 2.3% of memory CD4, and roughly 0.4% of memory CD8 clonotypes.

Using the deep immunoSEQ assay, multiplex PCR amplified TCR CDR3 regions from genomic DNA. Extracted genomic DNA from each cell subset was distributed evenly across all wells of several immunoSEQ 96-well plates, and each plate was treated as a replicate. Each replicate PCR for sorted subsets received around 200 ng genomic DNA, equal to tens of thousands of T cell genomes. Purified libraries were measured with a Qubit 3.0 fluorometer, size-checked on a Bioanalyzer 2100, and measured again with the KAPA Library Quantification kit. Every immunoSEQ 96-well plate was sequenced on a separate single-read 150-cycle Illumina NextSeq 550 flow cell. Concerning the study's data processing: Because the immunoSEQ output included only junctional sequences and no quality scores, the filtering could not be the same as the filtering used for full-length reads. To assign V/J genes and CDR3, sequences were annotated using PyIR, a Python wrapper for IgBLAST v1.9, with IMGT germline references. Reads were removed for weak V/J assignments (E-value above 1e-6), missing CDR3, stop codons, out-of-frame junctions, or ambiguous translated residues. V3J clonotypes were defined as sequences sharing an identical inferred V gene, J gene, and CDR3 amino acid sequence. The percentage overlap between two repertoires was calculated by dividing the number of shared unique clonotypes by the size of the smaller repertoire. RTK rarefaction, the Chao1 estimator, and Recon v2.1 estimates of unobserved clonotypes were used to assess repertoire richness. Generation probabilities for all TCRbeta clonotypes obtained by the gDNA method from a few donors were computed using OLGA. TCRdb retrieved this table from immuneACCESS and kept in-frame rearrangements only. Not all clones are present; in checked studies, unresolved V genes account for under half, and no reason is known for the remainder. V and J calls and clone size are as listed in that table; D and trimming were resolved from the DNA. The sample data list millions of clones, and roughly 91% of these were observed just once. The ten largest clonotypes hold about 1.5% of the sample.

Trimming leaves V shorter by 10 bases and J shorter by 4 bases, with the junction holding 5 bases beyond the gene matches. The CDR3 goes from the cysteine to the phenylalanine over 15 residues. The sequence is cut down to CDR3 DNA, 45 bases in frame from base 1. According to the germline V gene, CDR1 reads SNHLY and CDR2 reads FYNNEI. What was sequenced was naive CD8+ T cells from PBMCs. The cell subset or site label here, explained by the study, means: CD45RA+CCR7+. This receptor was identified in a man aged 18 to 29 in good health. Some clones in this sample may be carry-over from other donors' samples. The rearranged segments are TRBV2 and TRBJ2-2; 14 middle bases align to TRBD2. The CDR3: CATRGLAGGTGELFF. The nucleotide sequence reads TGTGCCACCCGAGGACTAGCGGGAGGCACCGGGGAGCTGTTTTTT.